The 30 T cell receptor beta chains listed next were all sequenced from one sample in a study of PD-1 blockade in classical Hodgkin lymphoma. The method was immunoSEQ multiplex PCR; TCRdb's version includes in-frame clones alone and lacks a portion of them. The sample consists of over 85,000 clones, roughly 79% of them appearing once. All the patients suffered relapse after autologous stem cell transplantation, and brentuximab vedotin exposure differed. The sequenced sample was peripheral blood mononuclear cells (PBMCs), obtained before the second cycle of nivolumab. The receptors come from a human donor with classical Hodgkin lymphoma.

This chain uses TRBV5-6 with TRBJ2-3; the D is unclear. V gave up 0 bases and J gave up 7 bases, with 6 bases separating them. CDR3 length: 12 residues. Germline CDR1 SGHDT, CDR2 YYEEEE. The CDR3 spells CASSLVGNTQYF. In DNA form, the CDR3 reads TGTGCCAGCAGCTTGGTTGGGAATACGCAGTATTTT. Full variable domain (rest looked up from reference TRBV5-6 and TRBJ2-3): DAGVTQSPTHLIKTRGQQVTLRCSPKSGHDTVSWYQQALGQGPQFIFQYYEEEERQRGNFPDRFSGHQFPNYSSELNVNALLLGDSALYLCASSLVGNTQYFGPGTRLTVL.

The chain couples TRBV25-1 to TRBJ2-1, with D perhaps assigned TRBD1 or TRBD2 (5 bases each). The germline gives CDR1 MGHDK, CDR2 SYGVNS. V lost 7 bases to trimming and J lost 1 base, with 17 bases between them. The CDR3 has 16 amino acids. This CDR3 reads CASTNIRGPSYNEQFF. DNA of the CDR3: TGTGCCAGCACCAATATCCGGGGCCCATCCTACAATGAGCAGTTCTTC.

This clone has only one observation. This rearrangement joins TRBV7-2 to TRBJ1-2; no definite D call. The CDR3 totals 12 residues. The V gene lost 2 bases and the J gene lost 8 bases, with 9 bases spanning the gap. Germline V CDR1 and CDR2: SGHTA, FQGNSA. The CDR3 DNA follows: TGTGCCAGCAGCTTAAACAGCCGGGGCTACACCTTC. This codes for CASSLNSRGYTF.

This chain links TRBV9 with TRBJ2-1; D ambiguous. CDR3 size: 16 residues. The germline V gene encodes CDR1 SGDLS and CDR2 YYNGEE. The V gene lost 0 bases and the J gene lost 0 bases, with 10 bases spanning the gap. The chain's CDR3 is CASSVAWSSSYNEQFF. CDR3 sequence (DNA): TGTGCCAGCAGCGTAGCATGGTCTTCCTCCTACAATGAGCAGTTCTTC.

This chain uses TRBV5-1 with TRBJ2-3, with TRBD2 as a possible D gene (5 bases). The CDR3 consists of 17 residues. CDR1 is SGHRS, CDR2 YFSETQ, per germline. V lost 7 bases and J 0 bases, leaving 21 bases between the germline ends. Here the CDR3 DNA reads TGCGCCAGCGGGGAGCCGACCTCATATGCTAGCACAGATACGCAGTATTTT. Protein: CASGEPTSYASTDTQYF.

The J gene is TRBJ2-2, the V gene TRBV7-6, with 7 nucleotides matching TRBD1. V lost 6 bases and J lost 0; bases outside the gene matches: 7. Germline V gene lookup returns CDR1 SGHVS and CDR2 FNYEAQ. This CDR3 comprises 16 residues. Here the CDR3 reads CASRKGADTNTGELFF. CDR3 in DNA: TGTGCCAGCAGAAAGGGGGCGGACACGAACACCGGGGAGCTGTTTTTT.

V gene TRBV10-3 combines with J gene TRBJ2-2; the match to TRBD1 covers 8 bases. Germline lookup yields CDR1 ENHRY and CDR2 SYGVKD. The trim removed 3 bases at V and 7 bases at J, leaving 7 bases unmatched. The CDR3 spans 15 residues. In nucleotides, the CDR3 is TGTGCCATCAGTGATGGGCAGGGGGCTATCGGGGAGCTGTTTTTT. Amino acids: CAISDGQGAIGELFF.

As regards this clone: Additional DNA sequences in this sample encode the identical CDR3. Here the CDR3 reads CSVGQGQETQYF. The DNA for the CDR3 is TGCAGCGTTGGACAGGGACAAGAGACCCAGTACTTC. The chain recombines TRBV29-1 with TRBJ2-5, with 7 bases identical to TRBD1. Trimming cost V 4 bases and J 2 bases; bases outside gene matches: 1. Germline lookup yields CDR1 SQVTM and CDR2 ANQGSEA. This CDR3 contains 12 residues.

This chain uses TRBV5-6 with TRBJ2-7; D is undetermined. This CDR3 contains 15 residues. Trimming took 4 bases from V and 3 from J, leaving 17 bases between them. The germline V gene has CDR1 SGHDT and CDR2 YYEEEE. In nucleotides, the CDR3 is TGTGCCAGCAGCGCTGTGGGAAGGTTGGGCTACGAGCAGTACTTC. This gives the protein CASSAVGRLGYEQYF. The whole variable domain, remainder taken from reference TRBV5-6 and TRBJ2-7, is DAGVTQSPTHLIKTRGQQVTLRCSPKSGHDTVSWYQQALGQGPQFIFQYYEEEERQRGNFPDRFSGHQFPNYSSELNVNALLLGDSALYLCASSAVGRLGYEQYFGPGTRLTVT.

The chain combines TRBV10-3 with TRBJ2-1; a possible D gene is TRBD2 (5 bases). The CDR3 has 13 amino acids. The germline V gene encodes CDR1 ENHRY and CDR2 SYGVKD. Trimming took 7 bases from V and 8 from J, leaving 15 bases between them. CDR3 coding DNA: TGTGCCATCAAGGGTGGGAGCCAGGATGAGCAGTTCTTC. This encodes CAIKGGSQDEQFF.

The V gene is TRBV11-2, the J gene TRBJ1-1; D remains ambiguous. Deletions cut 3 bases from V and 5 bases from J, with 7 bases between. Germline V gene sequence: CDR1 SGHAT, CDR2 FQNNGV. This CDR3 contains 12 residues. DNA of the CDR3: TGTGCCAGCAGCTTCCTTGGAACTGAAGCTTTCTTT. Translating gives CASSFLGTEAFF.

The chain has TRBV10-3 and TRBJ2-5, with a tentative D call TRBD1 (6 bases). Germline V gives CDR1 ENHRY, CDR2 SYGVKD. The V and J ends lost 4 bases and 1 base respectively, with 7 bases between them. This CDR3 is built from 13 residues. CDR3 DNA sequence: TGTGCCATCAGTGGGACAGTCCAAGAGACCCAGTACTTC. This translates into CAISGTVQETQYF.

The V gene is TRBV19, the J gene TRBJ2-7; 10 bases agree with TRBD2. The CDR3 consists of 15 residues. The V gene end was trimmed by 2 bases and the J gene end by 1 base; junction bases not matched to a gene: 2. Germline loops: CDR1 LNHDA, CDR2 SQIVND (reference sequence). CDR3 bases: TGTGCCAGTAGTATAACTAGCGGGGCTTCCTACGAGCAGTACTTC. This codes for CASSITSGASYEQYF.

This chain links TRBV7-2 with TRBJ2-2; D gene uncertain. Between the trimmed V and J ends, which lost 10 bases and 4 bases, there was a span of 16 bases. CDR1 and CDR2 (germline): SGHTA, FQGNSA. The CDR3 totals 14 residues. The CDR3 is CATAGLFLTGELFF. Here the CDR3 DNA reads TGTGCCACTGCCGGGCTATTTCTCACCGGGGAGCTGTTTTTT. Full variable domain (rest looked up from reference TRBV7-2 and TRBJ2-2): GAGVSQSPSNKVTEKGKDVELRCDPISGHTALYWYRQSLGQGLEFLIYFQGNSAPDKSGLPSDRFSAERTGGSVSTLTIQRTQQEDSAVYLCATAGLFLTGELFFGEGSRLTVL.

In its sample, this clone was seen a few times. The genes are TRBV30 and TRBJ1-2; perhaps TRBD1 as D (6 bases). V was cut by 0 bases and J by 9 bases, with 14 bases left in between. The CDR3 is 13 residues long. Germline loops: CDR1 GTSNPN, CDR2 SVGIG (reference sequence). The chain's CDR3 is CAWSVLGQGSYTF. CDR3 DNA: TGTGCCTGGAGTGTACTAGGGCAGGGGAGCTACACCTTC.

This clone was detected only once. V is TRBV10-3 and J is TRBJ2-3; tentatively, D is TRBD2 (6 bases). Germline CDR1 ENHRY, CDR2 SYGVKD. The CDR3 is made up of 13 amino acids. The V gene lost 6 bases and the J gene lost 4 bases, with 11 bases spanning the gap. CDR3 in DNA: TGTGCCATCAGCTGGGGAGGCGCAGATACGCAGTATTTT. Encoded protein: CAISWGGADTQYF.

CDR3 in amino acids: CASSLEMSSRDRYGYTF. CDR3 nucleotide sequence: TGTGCCAGCAGCTTGGAAATGTCTTCTAGGGACAGATATGGCTACACCTTC. The chain uses TRBV5-6 and TRBJ1-2, with TRBD1 matching over 7 bases. Looked up from germline, CDR1 is SGHDT and CDR2 is YYEEEE. This CDR3 has 17 residues. Trimming took 0 bases from V and 5 from J; bases not matched to a gene: 13.

The rearrangement joins TRBV14 to TRBJ1-1; no clear D. There are 12 residues in the CDR3. V was pared by 5 bases and J by 0 bases, with 4 bases between. Germline lookup yields CDR1 SGHDN and CDR2 FVKESK. The CDR3 region has the DNA TGTGCCAGCAGCTCAGTGAACACTGAAGCTTTCTTT. Encoded protein: CASSSVNTEAFF.

The chain has TRBV21-1 and TRBJ2-7. TRBV21-1 constitutes a pseudogene. The CDR3 loop spans 15 amino acids. The CDR3: CASSKLGETRYEQYF. The CDR3, as DNA: TGTGCCAGCAGCAAATTGGGGGAGACCAGGTACGAGCAGTACTTC.

This sequence joins TRBV19 and TRBJ2-5; 9 positions agree with TRBD1. The CDR3 totals 15 residues. The V and J ends lost 10 bases and 5 bases, in that order; junction bases with no gene match: 14. In germline, CDR1 is LNHDA, CDR2 SQIVND (reference sequence). The CDR3 bases are TGTGCCACCATGGACAGGGGAATGGTGGTGGAGACCCAGTACTTC. It translates to CATMDRGMVVETQYF.

CDR3 sequence: CASSTSMGSTTEAFF. For the CDR3, the DNA is TGTGCCAGCAGTACATCCATGGGATCCACTACTGAAGCTTTCTTT. This sequence joins TRBV6-1 and TRBJ1-1, with D uncertain. V lost 5 bases and J lost 5, with 18 bases in between. CDR3 size: 15 residues. Germline CDR1 MNHNS, CDR2 SASEGT.

V gene TRBV6-1 combines with J gene TRBJ1-1; maybe TRBD1 (6 bases). This CDR3 is 15 amino acids long. V was clipped by 6 bases and J by 3 bases, with 17 bases between them. The V gene's germline CDR1 is MNHNS and CDR2 SASEGT. The CDR3 region has the DNA TGTGCCAGCAGGAATTCAGGGGTTTGGGACACTGAAGCTTTCTTT. Translated, it gives CASRNSGVWDTEAFF.

V and J are TRBV5-1 and TRBJ2-7; TRBD1 aligns across 10 bases. The CDR3 extends over 16 amino acids. Trimming cost V 4 bases and J 3 bases; bases outside gene matches: 10. The germline CDR1 and CDR2 sequences are SGHRS and YFSETQ. The CDR3 DNA is TGCGCCAGCAGCCCTGGAGGGACAGGGGCAATCTACGAGCAGTACTTC. This codes for CASSPGGTGAIYEQYF.

J is TRBJ2-1 and V is TRBV11-2; TRBD2 is a possible D gene (6 bases). The germline V gene encodes CDR1 SGHAT and CDR2 FQNNGV. The CDR3 runs to 15 residues. With 4 bases removed from V and 5 bases from J, the gap between germline ends came to 15 bases. The CDR3 spells CASSYSGPPHNEQFF. The CDR3, as DNA: TGTGCCAGCAGCTATAGCGGCCCCCCCCACAATGAGCAGTTCTTC.

V gene TRBV11-1 combines with J gene TRBJ2-7; TRBD1 matches at 10 bases. The germline CDR1 and CDR2 sequences are SGHAT and FQDESV (reference sequence). With 5 bases clipped from V and 6 bases from J, the junction kept 4 bases outside the gene matches. The CDR3 extends over 13 amino acids. CDR3 sequence: CASSRTGGLEQYF. The CDR3 DNA follows: TGTGCCAGCAGCCGGACAGGGGGTCTCGAGCAGTACTTC.

The chain carries TRBV5-1 and TRBJ1-1; 9 nucleotides line up with TRBD1. The trim removed 5 bases at V and 4 bases at J, leaving 9 bases unmatched. This CDR3 has 15 amino acids. Germline values: CDR1 SGHRS, CDR2 YFSETQ. The CDR3 here is CASRVSQGAGTEAFF. The CDR3 DNA is TGCGCCAGCAGGGTGTCACAGGGGGCTGGCACTGAAGCTTTCTTT.

The gene calls are TRBV10-3 and TRBJ1-1; D possibly corresponds to TRBD1 (6 bases). The V end was cut by 6 bases, the J end by 0 bases, with 14 bases between. Germline V CDR1 and CDR2: ENHRY, SYGVKD. The CDR3 is made up of 15 amino acids. CDR3 coding DNA: TGTGCCATCAGCCGAGTACAGGGAATGAACACTGAAGCTTTCTTT. Translation gives CAISRVQGMNTEAFF.

The sample holds a few counts of this clone. The chain carries TRBV23-1 and TRBJ2-7; 9 nucleotides match TRBD2. TRBV23-1 falls under the ORF class, with uncertain function. V shed 6 bases and J 0 bases; nucleotides not matched to a gene: 3. CDR3 length: 14 residues. CDR3 bases: TGCGCCAGCAGCGGTAGCGGGAGCTCCTACGAGCAGTACTTC. Its protein product is CASSGSGSSYEQYF.

This clone came up once. The chain employs TRBV6-5 and TRBJ2-7; TRBD1 matches at 9 bases. CDR1 MNHEY and CDR2 SVGAGI come from the germline V gene. V lost 6 bases, J lost 5 bases, and 8 bases stayed unmatched. This CDR3 has 14 amino acids. CDR3 sequence: CASRGWDRDHEQYF. CDR3 bases: TGTGCCAGCAGGGGATGGGACAGGGACCACGAGCAGTACTTC.

The chain has TRBV30 and TRBJ1-3; D is undetermined. CDR1 and CDR2 from the germline V gene are GTSNPN and SVGIG (reference sequence). V gave up 2 bases and J gave up 0 bases, with 11 bases separating them. The CDR3 is 15 residues long. The CDR3 region is CAWSQAASSGNTIYF. The CDR3 DNA is TGTGCCTGGAGTCAGGCCGCGAGCTCTGGAAACACCATATATTTT.